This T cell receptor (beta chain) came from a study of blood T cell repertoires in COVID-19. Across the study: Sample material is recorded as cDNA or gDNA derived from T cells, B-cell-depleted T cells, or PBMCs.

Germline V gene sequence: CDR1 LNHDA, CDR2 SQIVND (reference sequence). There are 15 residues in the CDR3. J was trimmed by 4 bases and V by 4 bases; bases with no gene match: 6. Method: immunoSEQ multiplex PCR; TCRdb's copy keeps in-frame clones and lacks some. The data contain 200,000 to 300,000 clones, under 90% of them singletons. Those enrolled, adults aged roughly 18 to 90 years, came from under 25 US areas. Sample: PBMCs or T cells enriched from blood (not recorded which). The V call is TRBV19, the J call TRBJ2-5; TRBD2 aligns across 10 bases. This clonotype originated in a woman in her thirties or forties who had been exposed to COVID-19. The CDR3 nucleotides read TGTGCCAGTAGTACAGCGGGGGGGCGGGGAGAGACCCAGTACTTC. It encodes CASSTAGGRGETQYF.